Shown below are 15 T cell receptor beta chains from a single sample sequenced in a study of T cell repertoires in ileal Crohn's disease. Assay: immunoSEQ multiplex PCR; the TCRdb copy retains only in-frame clones and omits some. The repertoire holds fewer than 9,500 clones, with roughly four fifths as singletons. Time point defined: neoterminal ileum biopsy at postoperative endoscopy, about 6 months after surgery. Sequenced: ileal tissue. The receptor source for this set is an adult with Crohn's disease.

The V gene is TRBV19, the J gene TRBJ2-2, with D possibly being TRBD1 (6 bases). The CDR3 runs to 15 residues. V was pared by 1 base and J by 4 bases, with 10 bases between. Germline CDR1 is LNHDA and CDR2 is SQIVND (reference sequence). CDR3 protein: CASSIVRGFTGELFF. In DNA, the CDR3 is TGTGCCAGTAGTATAGTTAGGGGGTTCACCGGGGAGCTGTTTTTT.

V is TRBV5-4 and J is TRBJ2-5, with TRBD2 matching 14 bases. This CDR3 is built from 17 residues. V was pared by 4 bases and J by 5 bases, with 10 bases of the junction left unmatched. CDR1 is SGHNT and CDR2 is YYREEE in the germline V gene (reference sequence). The CDR3 reads CASSREGLAGGGETQYF. CDR3 coding DNA: TGTGCCAGCAGCCGCGAAGGACTAGCGGGGGGCGGGGAGACCCAGTACTTC.

CDR3 protein: CASRGAGQGSARQYF. The CDR3, as DNA: TGTGCCAGCAGGGGGGCCGGACAGGGTTCGGCTCGGCAGTATTTT. This rearrangement joins TRBV5-4 to TRBJ2-3, with 8 positions matching TRBD1. The CDR3 length is 15 residues. Germline CDR1 SGHNT, CDR2 YYREEE (reference sequence). V shed 5 bases, J shed 11 bases, and the junction held 16 bases outside the gene matches.

The chain carries TRBV5-1 and TRBJ1-1; 12 bases agree with TRBD1. Germline CDR1 is SGHRS and CDR2 is YFSETQ. The V gene end was trimmed by 3 bases and the J gene end by 3 bases; junction bases not matched to a gene: 6. CDR3 length: 16 amino acids. CDR3: CASSWGTGGAHTEAFF. In DNA form, the CDR3 reads TGCGCCAGCAGCTGGGGGACAGGGGGCGCTCACACTGAAGCTTTCTTT.

The chain has TRBV5-1 and TRBJ2-5; D gene unclear. The CDR3 totals 13 residues. Germline V gene data show CDR1 as SGHRS and CDR2 as YFSETQ. V shed 4 bases and J shed 5 bases, with 12 bases lying between them. The CDR3 coding sequence is TGCGCCAGCAGCCCCCTCCCCGGGGAGACCCAGTACTTC. Amino acid sequence: CASSPLPGETQYF. Full variable domain (missing parts from reference TRBV5-1 and TRBJ2-5): KAGVTQTPRYLIKTRGQQVTLSCSPISGHRSVSWYQQTPGQGLQFLFEYFSETQRNKGNFPGRFSGRQFSNSRSEMNVSTLELGDSALYLCASSPLPGETQYFGPGTRLLVL.

V usage is TRBV6-5 and J usage is TRBJ1-6, with a weak D call TRBD1 (6 bases). This CDR3 contains 14 residues. Trimming shortened V by 0 bases and J by 8 bases, and 8 bases separated the two germline ends. Germline CDR1 and CDR2: MNHEY and SVGAGI. CDR3 sequence (DNA): TGTGCCAGCAGTTACTCCCGGACAGATTCACCCCTCCACTTT. This gives the protein CASSYSRTDSPLHF.

The chain couples TRBV7-2 to TRBJ2-6, with a possible D match to TRBD1 (6 bases). The CDR3 has 18 residues. Trimming pared 2 bases from V and 0 bases from J, leaving 14 bases between. The germline gives CDR1 SGHTA, CDR2 FQGNSA. CDR3 amino acids: CASSLRYRATSGANVLTF. CDR3 DNA sequence: TGTGCCAGCAGCTTAAGGTACAGGGCCACCTCTGGGGCCAACGTCCTGACTTTC.

The V and J genes are TRBV5-4 and TRBJ2-2; weak D call: TRBD2 (6 bases). With 2 bases removed from V and 4 bases from J, the gap between germline ends came to 12 bases. This CDR3 has 15 amino acids. CDR1 is SGHNT, CDR2 YYREEE, per germline (reference sequence). The CDR3 loop reads CASSFELASTGELFF. The CDR3 nucleotides read TGTGCCAGCAGCTTCGAACTAGCTAGCACCGGGGAGCTGTTTTTT.

Here the CDR3 DNA reads TGTGCCAGCAGCCCGAGCGGGGGGGCTTACGAGCAGTACTTC. Its translation is CASSPSGGAYEQYF. The chain recombines TRBV11-3 with TRBJ2-7; 10 bases align to TRBD2. Trimming at V came to 5 bases and at J to 4 bases, leaving 5 bases not matched to a gene. Germline CDR1 is SGHNT and CDR2 is YENEEA. The CDR3 length is 14 residues.

This clone occurred a few times. This sequence joins TRBV19 and TRBJ2-7; 12 bases map to TRBD2. Losses at the gene ends were 6 bases for V and 7 bases for J; bases not matched to a gene: 13. There are 16 residues in the CDR3. Germline assignment: CDR1 LNHDA and CDR2 SQIVND (reference sequence). The CDR3 loop is CASSRLAGVSAWEQYF. The CDR3 DNA sequence: TGTGCCAGTAGCCGACTAGCGGGGGTCTCAGCGTGGGAGCAGTACTTC.

This chain links TRBV30 with TRBJ1-5; 9 nucleotides match TRBD1. This CDR3 has 13 amino acids. Germline assignment: CDR1 GTSNPN and CDR2 SVGIG (reference sequence). The V gene end was trimmed by 4 bases and the J gene end by 9 bases; junction bases not matched to a gene: 7. The CDR3 DNA is TGTGCCTGGACGGGACAGGGTGGGGGGCCCCAGCATTTT. It translates to CAWTGQGGGPQHF.

The chain carries TRBV29-1 and TRBJ2-5, with TRBD2 identical over 8 bases. The CDR3 consists of 16 residues. The germline V gene encodes CDR1 SQVTM and CDR2 ANQGSEA. Trimming cost V 6 bases and J 0 bases; bases outside gene matches: 12. For the CDR3, the DNA is TGCAGCGTAAAAGGGGGGGGCGGGGGGAACCAAGAGACCCAGTACTTC. Translated: CSVKGGGGGNQETQYF.

In this sample, this clone turned up once. V usage is TRBV5-5 and J usage is TRBJ2-3; D is unresolved. The V gene's germline CDR1 is SGHKS and CDR2 YYEKEE (reference sequence). The ends were cut back, 4 bases at V and 2 bases at J, with 5 bases in the middle. The CDR3 runs 12 residues. CDR3 DNA sequence: TGTGCCAGCAGCCCTATCACAGATACGCAGTATTTT. It codes for CASSPITDTQYF.

The CDR3 sequence is CASSLKGQGGYEQYF. The CDR3 coding sequence is TGTGCCAGCAGCTTAAAGGGACAGGGGGGTTACGAGCAGTACTTC. The chain employs TRBV7-9 and TRBJ2-7; 11 bases line up with TRBD1. Germline V gene data show CDR1 as SEHNR and CDR2 as FQNEAQ (reference sequence). With V trimmed by 2 bases and J by 4 bases, 4 bases remained unmatched. The CDR3 has 15 amino acids.

This chain connects TRBV6-4 to TRBJ2-3; no clear D. This CDR3 comprises 13 residues. Trimming cost V 6 bases and J 0 bases, with 7 bases left between them. In germline, CDR1 is MRHNA, CDR2 SNTAGT. The CDR3 loop is CASSHRSTDTQYF. The DNA for the CDR3 is TGTGCCAGCAGCCACAGAAGCACAGATACGCAGTATTTT.